The 21 T cell receptor beta chains listed next were all sequenced from one sample in a study of blood T cell repertoires in COVID-19. The method was immunoSEQ multiplex PCR; TCRdb's version includes in-frame clones alone and lacks a portion of them. Of around 300,000 clones detected, around 85% appear once; the ten largest clones hold roughly 9.6%. The specimen sequenced was peripheral blood. The receptors shown here come from a woman in her 70s with acute or convalescent COVID-19.

The gene calls are TRBV2 and TRBJ1-1; 7 bases match TRBD1. CDR3 size: 13 residues. The J segment lost 7 bases and the V segment lost 1 base, leaving 3 bases of the junction unmatched. Germline V gene data show CDR1 as SNHLY and CDR2 as FYNNEI. The CDR3 region has the DNA TGTGCCAGCAGTGAAGGACAGGGAGGTGAAGCTTTCTTT. It codes for CASSEGQGGEAFF.

As for this clone: Additional DNA sequences in this sample encode the identical CDR3. The CDR3 nucleotides are TGCGCCAGCAGTGGAGTCGAGGGCGAGACCCAGTACTTC. Translated: CASSGVEGETQYF. This chain joins TRBV5-1 and TRBJ2-5; D may be TRBD2 (5 bases). From germline, CDR1 is SGHRS and CDR2 YFSETQ. This CDR3 contains 13 residues. Trimming shortened V by 5 bases and J by 5 bases, and 13 bases separated the two germline ends.

This chain links TRBV5-1 with TRBJ2-7, with TRBD1 matching over 9 bases. V shed 4 bases and J 5 bases; nucleotides not matched to a gene: 7. Germline CDR1 reads SGHRS; CDR2 reads YFSETQ. CDR3 length: 14 amino acids. DNA of the CDR3: TGCGCCAGCAGCCCGGGACAGGGAGGACACGAGCAGTACTTC. Translated, it gives CASSPGQGGHEQYF. The full variable domain, completed using reference TRBV5-1 and TRBJ2-7, is KAGVTQTPRYLIKTRGQQVTLSCSPISGHRSVSWYQQTPGQGLQFLFEYFSETQRNKGNFPGRFSGRQFSNSRSEMNVSTLELGDSALYLCASSPGQGGHEQYFGPGTRLTVT.

The chain uses TRBV19 and TRBJ1-2, with D unclear. Germline-derived CDR1 and CDR2 are LNHDA and SQIVND (reference sequence). The CDR3 is 12 residues long. Trimming stripped 3 bases from V and 4 bases from J, with 6 bases between. CDR3 region: CASSIHPYGYTF. The CDR3 DNA sequence: TGTGCCAGTAGTATCCATCCCTATGGCTACACCTTC.

The sample holds one count of this clone. Compared with germline, one end of the junction differs, possibly owing to a read error. This sequence joins TRBV2 and TRBJ1-1; the D gene is possibly TRBD1 (6 bases). CDR3 length: 13 residues. The germline gives CDR1 SNHLY, CDR2 FYNNEI. The CDR3: CASAFGTNNEAFF. In DNA, the CDR3 is TGTGCCAGCGCATTCGGGACAAACAATGAAGCTTTCTTT.

The chain combines TRBV2 with TRBJ2-2, with D possibly being TRBD1 (5 bases). The CDR3 runs to 15 residues. V lost 7 bases and J lost 0, with 12 bases in between. The V gene's germline CDR1 is SNHLY and CDR2 FYNNEI. The CDR3: CASNSAGTNTGELFF. The CDR3 bases are TGTGCCAGCAATTCGGCAGGGACGAACACCGGGGAGCTGTTTTTT.

The chain joins TRBV2 to TRBJ2-5; a possible D gene is TRBD1 (6 bases). Germline V gene data show CDR1 as SNHLY and CDR2 as FYNNEI. The V and J ends lost 4 bases and 1 base respectively, with 7 bases between them. This CDR3 spans 13 amino acids. CDR3 in amino acids: CASSGGPQETQYF. For the CDR3, the DNA is TGTGCCAGCAGTGGGGGGCCCCAAGAGACCCAGTACTTC.

The chain uses TRBV7-6 and TRBJ1-4, with 7 positions matching TRBD1. J was trimmed by 0 bases and V by 4 bases; bases with no gene match: 14. The CDR3 extends over 19 amino acids. The germline V gene has CDR1 SGHVS and CDR2 FNYEAQ. The CDR3 loop reads CASSSLLRGQKATNEKLFF. The CDR3 nucleotides read TGTGCCAGCAGCTCCCTACTTAGGGGACAGAAGGCAACTAATGAAAAACTGTTTTTT. The full variable domain, with the rest looked up from reference TRBV7-6 and TRBJ1-4, is GAGVSQSPRYKVTKRGQDVALRCDPISGHVSLYWYRQALGQGPEFLTYFNYEAQQDKSGLPNDRFSAERPEGSISTLTIQRTEQRDSAMYRCASSSLLRGQKATNEKLFFGSGTQLSVL.

The rearrangement uses TRBV30 and TRBJ2-3; the match to TRBD2 covers 8 bases. V lost 4 bases, J lost 3 bases, and 9 bases stayed unmatched. The CDR3 loop spans 15 amino acids. The germline V gene has CDR1 GTSNPN and CDR2 SVGIG (reference sequence). This CDR3 is CAWTNGAGGTDTQYF. The CDR3 nucleotides read TGTGCCTGGACCAACGGGGCGGGGGGTACAGATACGCAGTATTTT.

Points on this clone: Within the sample, other DNA sequences also encode this same CDR3. The chain carries TRBV14 and TRBJ1-1, with D perhaps TRBD1 (5 bases). CDR1 and CDR2 from the germline V gene are SGHDN and FVKESK. Trimming took 4 bases from V and 1 from J, leaving 7 bases between them. The CDR3 sequence is 13 residues long. The CDR3 protein is CASSLQENTEAFF. The CDR3 DNA sequence: TGTGCCAGCAGCCTACAGGAGAACACTGAAGCTTTCTTT.

In its sample, this clone was seen once. The CDR3 coding sequence is TGTGCCAGCCGAGGAGGGCACATCGCGAACACCGGGGAGCTGTTTTTT. This codes for CASRGGHIANTGELFF. The chain employs TRBV5-5 and TRBJ2-2; D might be TRBD2 (6 bases). Germline V CDR1 and CDR2: SGHKS, YYEKEE (reference sequence). The CDR3 covers 16 residues. Deletions cut 7 bases from V and 0 bases from J, with 16 bases between.

The V call is TRBV7-3, the J call TRBJ1-2; 8 nucleotides line up with TRBD1. V dropped 5 bases and J dropped 4; count of bases not matched to a gene: 6. Germline CDR1 SGHTA, CDR2 FQGTGA. There are 14 residues in the CDR3. The CDR3 nucleotides are TGTGCCAGCAGCCTTACCGACAGGGGCTATGGCTACACCTTC. It encodes CASSLTDRGYGYTF.

V is TRBV6-5 and J is TRBJ1-4, with D hard to call. CDR1 and CDR2 from the germline V gene are MNHEY and SVGAGI. V lost 7 bases and J 8 bases, leaving 11 bases between the germline ends. This CDR3 is 12 amino acids long. CDR3 loop: CASTPFGEKLFF. In DNA, the CDR3 is TGTGCCAGCACGCCCTTCGGGGAAAAACTGTTTTTT.

The chain carries TRBV3-1 (or the pseudogene TRBV3-2) and TRBJ1-1, with unresolved D. The CDR3 has 12 residues. The germline V gene encodes CDR1 LGHDT and CDR2 YNNKEL (reference sequence). V was clipped by 4 bases and J by 8 bases, with 11 bases between them. Here the CDR3 DNA reads TGTGCCAGCAGCCGAGCGAACGCCGAAGCTTTCTTT. Protein sequence: CASSRANAEAFF.

Only one count was recorded for this clone. The chain couples TRBV30 to TRBJ2-2, with 9 bases matching TRBD2. Losses at the gene ends were 2 bases for V and 4 bases for J; bases not matched to a gene: 2. There are 14 residues in the CDR3. The germline CDR1 and CDR2 sequences are GTSNPN and SVGIG (reference sequence). The CDR3 loop is CAWSSGGITGELFF. CDR3 bases: TGTGCCTGGAGTAGCGGGGGGATCACCGGGGAGCTGTTTTTT.

The genes are TRBV6-5 and TRBJ1-3; perhaps TRBD1 as D (6 bases). The length of the CDR3 is 13 residues. In germline, CDR1 is MNHEY, CDR2 SVGAGI. V was shortened by 8 bases and J by 0 bases, with 8 bases between the two germline ends. CDR3 amino acids: CASGQISGNTIYF. The CDR3 region has the DNA TGTGCCAGCGGACAGATCTCTGGAAACACCATATATTTT.

This clone was seen once. V is TRBV4-1 and J is TRBJ1-5; D ambiguous. CDR1 is MGHRA, CDR2 YSYEKL, per germline. V was cut by 0 bases and J by 0 bases, with 6 bases left in between. CDR3 length equals 15 residues. CDR3 region: CASSQDSISNQPQHF. The CDR3 DNA reads as TGCGCCAGCAGCCAAGACAGTATTAGCAATCAGCCCCAGCATTTT.

V gene TRBV10-1 combines with J gene TRBJ2-2, with D perhaps TRBD2 (5 bases). V was clipped by 4 bases and J by 4 bases, with 7 bases between them. The germline gives CDR1 WNHNN, CDR2 SYGVQD (reference sequence). This CDR3 has 13 amino acids. The CDR3 region is CASSGLSTGELFF. DNA of the CDR3: TGCGCCAGCAGTGGACTATCCACCGGGGAGCTGTTTTTT.

The chain joins TRBV4-1 to TRBJ1-3; the D gene is possibly TRBD1 (5 bases). V shed 0 bases and J shed 14 bases, with 14 bases lying between them. The CDR3 has 13 amino acids. Germline CDR1 MGHRA, CDR2 YSYEKL. For the CDR3, the DNA is TGCGCCAGCAGCCAAGAAGGCGCGCGGGGCCTATATTTT. Encoded protein: CASSQEGARGLYF.

This chain joins TRBV5-6 and TRBJ2-3; 10 bases map to TRBD2. Germline V CDR1 and CDR2: SGHDT, YYEEEE. There are 17 residues in the CDR3. Trimming took 3 bases from V and 0 from J; bases not matched to a gene: 7. This CDR3 reads CASSSPTSGLSTDTQYF. CDR3 nucleotides: TGTGCCAGCAGCTCGCCGACTAGCGGGCTAAGCACAGATACGCAGTATTTT.

Written as DNA, the CDR3 is TGTGCCAGCAGCCCTGCCGGGACTACCTTTTACGAGCAGTACTTC. It is translated as CASSPAGTTFYEQYF. The chain uses TRBV5-6 and TRBJ2-7, with 7 bases fitting TRBD2. Germline CDR1 is SGHDT and CDR2 is YYEEEE. V trimming: 4 bases; J trimming: 4 bases; junction bases outside the gene matches: 11. This CDR3 is built from 15 residues.